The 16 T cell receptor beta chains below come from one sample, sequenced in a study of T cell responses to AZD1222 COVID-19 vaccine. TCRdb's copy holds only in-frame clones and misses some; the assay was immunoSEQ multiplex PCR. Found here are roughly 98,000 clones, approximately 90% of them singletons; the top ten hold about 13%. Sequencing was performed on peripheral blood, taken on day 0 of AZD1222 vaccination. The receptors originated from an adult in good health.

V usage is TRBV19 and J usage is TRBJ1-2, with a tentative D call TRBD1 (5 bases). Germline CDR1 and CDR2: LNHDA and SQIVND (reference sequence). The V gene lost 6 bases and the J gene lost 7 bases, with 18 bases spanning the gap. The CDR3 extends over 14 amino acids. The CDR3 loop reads CASSGTDGPRGYTF. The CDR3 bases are TGTGCCAGTAGCGGGACCGACGGTCCCCGTGGCTACACCTTC.

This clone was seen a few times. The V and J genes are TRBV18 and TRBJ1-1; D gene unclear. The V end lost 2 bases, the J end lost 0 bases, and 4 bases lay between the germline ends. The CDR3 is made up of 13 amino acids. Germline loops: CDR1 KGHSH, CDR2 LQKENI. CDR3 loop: CASSPAVNTEAFF. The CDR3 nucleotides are TGTGCCAGCTCACCAGCGGTGAACACTGAAGCTTTCTTT.

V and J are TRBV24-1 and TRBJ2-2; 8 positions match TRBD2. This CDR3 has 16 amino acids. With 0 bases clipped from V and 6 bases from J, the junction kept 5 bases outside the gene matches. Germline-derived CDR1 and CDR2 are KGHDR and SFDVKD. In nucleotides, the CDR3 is TGTGCCACCAGTGATTTGTTGGGACTAGATGCCGGGGAGCTGTTTTTT. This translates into CATSDLLGLDAGELFF.

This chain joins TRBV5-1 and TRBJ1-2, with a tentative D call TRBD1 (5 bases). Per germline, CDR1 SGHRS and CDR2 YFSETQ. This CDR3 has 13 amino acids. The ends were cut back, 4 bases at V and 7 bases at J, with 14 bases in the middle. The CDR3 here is CASSPGGGSGYTF. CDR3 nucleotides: TGCGCCAGCAGCCCTGGGGGGGGTAGTGGCTACACCTTC.

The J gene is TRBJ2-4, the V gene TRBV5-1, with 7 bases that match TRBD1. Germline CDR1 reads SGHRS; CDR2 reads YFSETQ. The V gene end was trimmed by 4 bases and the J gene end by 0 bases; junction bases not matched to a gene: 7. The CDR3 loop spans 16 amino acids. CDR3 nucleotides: TGCGCCAGCAGCACTGGACAGGCTTTAGCCAAAAACATTCAGTACTTC. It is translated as CASSTGQALAKNIQYF.

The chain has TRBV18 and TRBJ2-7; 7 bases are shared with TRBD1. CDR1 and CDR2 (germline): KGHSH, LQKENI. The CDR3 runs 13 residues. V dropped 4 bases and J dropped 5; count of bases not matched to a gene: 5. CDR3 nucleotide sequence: TGTGCCAGCTCACAATCACAGGGGAACGAGCAGTACTTC. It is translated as CASSQSQGNEQYF. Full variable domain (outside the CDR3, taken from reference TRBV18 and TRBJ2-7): NAGVMQNPRHLVRRRGQEARLRCSPMKGHSHVYWYRQLPEEGLKFMVYLQKENIIDESGMPKERFSAEFPKEGPSILRIQQVVRGDSAAYFCASSQSQGNEQYFGPGTRLTVT.

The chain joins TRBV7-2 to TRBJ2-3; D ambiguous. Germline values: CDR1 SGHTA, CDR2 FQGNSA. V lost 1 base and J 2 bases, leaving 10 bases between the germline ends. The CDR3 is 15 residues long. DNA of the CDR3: TGTGCCAGCAGCTTAGGTGCTAGTTCCACAGATACGCAGTATTTT. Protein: CASSLGASSTDTQYF.

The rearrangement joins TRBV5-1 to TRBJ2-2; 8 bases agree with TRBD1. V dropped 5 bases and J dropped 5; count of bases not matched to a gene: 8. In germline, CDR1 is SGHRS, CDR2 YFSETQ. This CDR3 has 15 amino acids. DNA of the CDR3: TGCGCCAGCAGTTTCGACAGGGGTTTGACCGGGGAGCTGTTTTTT. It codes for CASSFDRGLTGELFF.

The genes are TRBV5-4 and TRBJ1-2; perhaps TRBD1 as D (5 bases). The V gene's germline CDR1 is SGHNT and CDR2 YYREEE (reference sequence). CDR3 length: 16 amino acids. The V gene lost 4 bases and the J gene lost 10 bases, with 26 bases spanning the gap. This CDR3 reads CASSPGTAGSPGAYTF. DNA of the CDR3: TGTGCCAGCAGCCCTGGGACGGCCGGAAGCCCTGGTGCCTACACCTTC.

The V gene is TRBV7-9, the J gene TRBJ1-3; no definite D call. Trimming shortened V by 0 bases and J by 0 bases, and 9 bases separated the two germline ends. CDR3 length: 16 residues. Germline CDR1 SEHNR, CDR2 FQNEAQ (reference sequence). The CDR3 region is CASSLALPSSGNTIYF. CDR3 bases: TGTGCCAGCAGCTTAGCTTTACCCAGCTCTGGAAACACCATATATTTT.

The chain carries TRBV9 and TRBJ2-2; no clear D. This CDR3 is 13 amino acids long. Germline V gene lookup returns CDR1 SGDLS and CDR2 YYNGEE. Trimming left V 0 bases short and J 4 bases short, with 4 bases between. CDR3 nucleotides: TGTGCCAGCAGCGTAGGCAGCACCGGGGAGCTGTTTTTT. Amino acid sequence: CASSVGSTGELFF.

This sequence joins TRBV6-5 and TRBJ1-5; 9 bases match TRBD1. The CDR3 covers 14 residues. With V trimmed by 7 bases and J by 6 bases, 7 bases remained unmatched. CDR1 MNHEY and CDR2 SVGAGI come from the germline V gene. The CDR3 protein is CASMAGQGFQPQHF. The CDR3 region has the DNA TGTGCCAGCATGGCGGGACAGGGCTTTCAGCCCCAGCATTTT.

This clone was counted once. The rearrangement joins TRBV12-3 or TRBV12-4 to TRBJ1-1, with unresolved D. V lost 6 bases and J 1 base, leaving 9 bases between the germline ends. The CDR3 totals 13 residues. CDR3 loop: CASRHRRNTEAFF. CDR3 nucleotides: TGTGCCAGCAGACACCGGAGGAACACTGAAGCTTTCTTT.

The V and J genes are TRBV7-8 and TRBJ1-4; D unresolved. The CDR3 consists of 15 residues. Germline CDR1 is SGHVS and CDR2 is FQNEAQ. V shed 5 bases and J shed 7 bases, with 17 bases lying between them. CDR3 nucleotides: TGTGCCAGCAGCACCCCGACGGATTTTATTGAAAAACTGTTTTTT. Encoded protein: CASSTPTDFIEKLFF.

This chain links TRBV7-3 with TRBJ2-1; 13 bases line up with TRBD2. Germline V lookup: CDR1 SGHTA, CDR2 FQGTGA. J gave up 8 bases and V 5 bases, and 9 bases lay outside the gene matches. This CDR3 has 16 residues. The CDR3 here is CASSVRLAGGFDEQFF. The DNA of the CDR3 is TGTGCCAGCAGCGTTCGACTAGCGGGAGGTTTTGATGAGCAGTTCTTC.

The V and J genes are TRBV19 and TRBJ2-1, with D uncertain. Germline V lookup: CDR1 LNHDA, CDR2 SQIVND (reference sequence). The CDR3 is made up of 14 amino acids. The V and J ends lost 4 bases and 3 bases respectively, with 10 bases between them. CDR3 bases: TGTGCCAGTAGTAGTCGGCCCCTCTACAATGAGCAGTTCTTC. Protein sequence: CASSSRPLYNEQFF.